This T cell receptor beta chain appears in the sequencing data of a study of cytomegalovirus exposure and HLA in healthy donors. Whole-study context: Of the donors genotyped, several hundred in all, over 80% fell in the Caucasian-associated ancestry cluster. Study results and caveats: Other equally common chains were less clonally expanded than HLA-associated TCR beta chains, a later analysis showed.

The CDR3 spans 14 residues. Trimming took off 5 bases at V and 4 bases at J, with 11 bases between the two ends. Germline lookup yields CDR1 PRHDT and CDR2 FYEKMQ (reference sequence). This clone has only a few counts. The target antigen is unknown. Primers included in the PCR were 60 Vbeta and 13 Jbeta primers. Some clones are missing from TCRdb's copy, which holds only in-frame ones; the method was immunoSEQ multiplex PCR. The sample contains roughly 160,000 clones, over 60% of which appear only once. Sequenced sample: PBMCs. The clonotype originates from a girl aged 5 to 17 in good health and CMV-seronegative. The chain is built from TRBV13 and TRBJ2-2; a possible D gene is TRBD1 (6 bases). DNA of the CDR3: TGTGCCAGCAGCCGATACAGGGTCACCGGGGAGCTGTTTTTT. Translation gives CASSRYRVTGELFF.